These 29 T cell receptor beta chains were all obtained from the same sample, sequenced in a study of T cells in Graves' hyperthyroidism and ophthalmopathy. The TCR beta CDR3 regions underwent amplification using RNA transcripts as the source. Primed by the HTBI set, a first-round RT-PCR was run on the TCR CDR3. TCRdb independently ran MiXCR on the multiplex PCR reads; one entry per CDR3 protein. The sample records fewer than 500,000 distinct CDR3 sequences, roughly 14% being singletons. The sequenced sample consisted of blood. These receptors were taken from a man younger than 30 with Graves' ophthalmopathy.

At least ten counts were recorded for this clonotype. The J gene is TRBJ2-3, the V gene TRBV10-3; 12 nucleotides match TRBD2. The V gene's germline CDR1 is ENHRY and CDR2 SYGVKD. The V and J ends lost 7 bases and 6 bases, in that order; junction bases with no gene match: 11. The CDR3 covers 16 residues. CDR3 residues: CAITGLAGPGRDTQYF. The DNA for the CDR3 is TGTGCCATCACGGGACTAGCGGGCCCAGGACGCGATACGCAGTATTTT.

This clonotype was recorded many times. The chain is built from TRBV2 and TRBJ2-7, with D possibly TRBD2 on 5 matching bases. V was shortened by 6 bases and J by 3 bases, with 18 bases between the two germline ends. Per germline, CDR1 SNHLY and CDR2 FYNNEI. This CDR3 has 15 amino acids. The CDR3 reads CASRRNVELVYEQYF. The CDR3 nucleotides are TGTGCCAGCAGGCGGAACGTGGAACTAGTCTACGAGCAGTACTTC.

Ten or more counts support this clonotype. The rearrangement joins TRBV6-5 to TRBJ1-1; TRBD1 is a possible D gene (5 bases). V lost 2 bases and J 3 bases, leaving 10 bases between the germline ends. This CDR3 has 14 residues. Germline CDR1 and CDR2: MNHEY and SVGAGI. For the CDR3, the DNA is TGTGCCAGCAGTTACAGGGGTAGTCACACTGAAGCTTTCTTT. Encoded protein: CASSYRGSHTEAFF.

The V and J genes are TRBV11-3 and TRBJ2-2; the D gene is possibly TRBD1 (6 bases). The end of the DNA fits TRBJ1-1 better, so the J call may be wrong. The CDR3 is made up of 14 amino acids. The germline V gene has CDR1 SGHNT and CDR2 YENEEA. CDR3 residues: CASSLGRGALRAFF. CDR3 in DNA: TGTGCCAGCAGCTTAGGTCGGGGGGCTCTTAGAGCTTTCTTT.

This clonotype was recorded at least ten times. The gene calls are TRBV6-1 and TRBJ1-1; TRBD1 might be the D (6 bases). V lost 5 bases, J lost 4 bases, and 23 bases lay in between. The CDR3 extends over 17 amino acids. Germline V lookup: CDR1 MNHNS, CDR2 SASEGT. As DNA, the CDR3 is TGTGCCAGCAGTACCAATCCTACAGGGACGGTGGGCACTGAAGCTTTCTTT. Translation gives CASSTNPTGTVGTEAFF.

This clonotype was detected ten times or more. V is TRBV2 and J is TRBJ1-1; 7 bases are a match to TRBD1. Unmatched junction bases numbered 4, after V lost 3 bases and J lost 0 bases. Germline V gene data show CDR1 as SNHLY and CDR2 as FYNNEI. This CDR3 is 15 amino acids long. The CDR3 DNA reads TGTGCCAGCAGTGAGGACAGGAGCATGAACACTGAAGCTTTCTTT. Its protein product is CASSEDRSMNTEAFF.

This chain links TRBV7-6 with TRBJ2-1; 7 nucleotides match TRBD2. This CDR3 region has 15 residues. J was trimmed by 2 bases and V by 8 bases; bases with no gene match: 9. CDR1 is SGHVS, CDR2 FNYEAQ, per germline. The chain's CDR3 is CASLRAAGAYNEQFF. As DNA, the CDR3 is TGTGCCAGCCTAAGGGCGGCGGGAGCCTACAATGAGCAGTTCTTC.

The V call is TRBV5-4, the J call TRBJ2-5, with TRBD2 matching 11 bases. There are 14 residues in the CDR3. The V segment lost 8 bases and the J segment 2 bases; nucleotides outside the gene matches: 5. Germline values: CDR1 SGHNT, CDR2 YYREEE (reference sequence). The CDR3 sequence is CARSLAGGQETQYF. CDR3 DNA: TGTGCCAGGAGTCTAGCGGGGGGTCAAGAGACCCAGTACTTC. The complete variable domain, with remaining parts taken from reference TRBV5-4 and TRBJ2-5, reads ETGVTQSPTHLIKTRGQQVTLRCSSQSGHNTVSWYQQALGQGPQFIFQYYREEENGRGNFPPRFSGLQFPNYSSELNVNALELDDSALYLCARSLAGGQETQYFGPGTRLLVL.

This clonotype appeared a few times. This chain connects TRBV18 to TRBJ2-3; 12 bases match TRBD1. V trimming: 0 bases; J trimming: 5 bases; junction bases outside the gene matches: 6. The CDR3 sequence is 17 residues long. Germline assignment: CDR1 KGHSH and CDR2 LQKENI. The CDR3 is CASSPPGTGGELDTQYF. In DNA, the CDR3 is TGTGCCAGCTCACCACCGGGGACAGGGGGCGAGTTAGATACGCAGTATTTT. The full variable domain, completed using reference TRBV18 and TRBJ2-3, is NAGVMQNPRHLVRRRGQEARLRCSPMKGHSHVYWYRQLPEEGLKFMVYLQKENIIDESGMPKERFSAEFPKEGPSILRIQQVVRGDSAAYFCASSPPGTGGELDTQYFGPGTRLTVL.

This rearrangement joins TRBV12-3 or TRBV12-4 to TRBJ2-7; TRBD1 might be the D (7 bases). The CDR3 is made up of 15 amino acids. V gave up 1 base and J gave up 6 bases, with 16 bases separating them. The CDR3 loop is CASSLGAGQNSEQYF. The DNA of the CDR3 is TGTGCCAGCAGTTTAGGGGCGGGACAGAATTCCGAGCAGTACTTC.

This clonotype was seen at least ten times. The CDR3 loop reads CASSRQDRGGNEQFF. The CDR3 region has the DNA TGTGCCAGCAGCCGACAGGACAGGGGAGGAAATGAGCAGTTCTTC. The chain links TRBV7-3 to TRBJ2-1; 9 bases agree with TRBD1. V was pared by 5 bases and J by 7 bases, with 9 bases of the junction left unmatched. Looked up from germline, CDR1 is SGHTA and CDR2 is FQGTGA. The CDR3 loop spans 15 amino acids.

V and J are TRBV4-1 and TRBJ1-5; 9 bases match TRBD1. In germline, CDR1 is MGHRA, CDR2 YSYEKL. V was pared by 1 base and J by 6 bases, with 4 bases of the junction left unmatched. The length of the CDR3 is 15 residues. CDR3 nucleotides: TGCGCCAGCAGCCAAGTGGGACAGGGAGGTCAGCCCCAGCATTTT. Encoded protein: CASSQVGQGGQPQHF.

J is TRBJ2-1 and V is TRBV5-8; D possibly matches TRBD1 or TRBD2 (5 bases each). V was pared by 0 bases and J by 7 bases, with 14 bases between. Germline V gene data show CDR1 as SGHTS and CDR2 as YDEGEE. This CDR3 contains 15 residues. CDR3 residues: CASSLAGAGWNEQFF. The CDR3 DNA sequence: TGTGCCAGCAGCTTGGCCGGGGCAGGTTGGAATGAGCAGTTCTTC.

The V gene is TRBV12-3 or TRBV12-4, the J gene TRBJ2-1; D call uncertain. Deletions cut 2 bases from V and 9 bases from J, with 5 bases between. CDR3 length: 11 residues. In DNA, the CDR3 is TGTGCCAGCAGTTTACCTGGTGAGCAGTTCTTC. It translates to CASSLPGEQFF.

This clonotype was picked up many times. The V gene is TRBV29-1, the J gene TRBJ1-2; D remains unclear. This CDR3 contains 12 residues. Germline values: CDR1 SQVTM, CDR2 ANQGSEA. Trimming removed 7 bases at V and 8 bases at J, with 17 bases between. The CDR3: CSAENQNGGYTF. In DNA, the CDR3 is TGCAGCGCCGAAAACCAGAATGGAGGCTACACCTTC. The entire variable domain, with the rest obtained from reference TRBV29-1 and TRBJ1-2, is as follows: SAVISQKPSRDICQRGTSLTIQCQVDSQVTMMFWYRQQPGQSLTLIATANQGSEATYESGFVIDKFPISRPNLTFSTLTVSNMSPEDSSIYLCSAENQNGGYTFGSGTRLTVV.

The chain uses TRBV20-1 and TRBJ2-5; maybe TRBD1 (5 bases). The V gene lost 1 base and the J gene lost 5 bases, with 14 bases spanning the gap. The CDR3 spans 14 residues. Germline CDR1 DFQATT, CDR2 SNEGSKA (reference sequence). The CDR3 loop is CSARVTPGSETQYF. CDR3 bases: TGCAGTGCTAGAGTAACCCCAGGGTCCGAGACCCAGTACTTC.

In its sample, this clonotype was seen many times. The V gene is TRBV6-1, the J gene TRBJ2-1; TRBD1 matches at 7 bases. Per the germline V gene, CDR1 is MNHNS and CDR2 is SASEGT. The CDR3 is 15 residues long. V shed 4 bases, J shed 0 bases, and the junction held 3 bases outside the gene matches. Here the CDR3 reads CASSVGDSSYNEQFF. CDR3 nucleotides: TGTGCCAGCAGTGTAGGGGACAGCTCCTACAATGAGCAGTTCTTC.

This clonotype was counted ten times or more. The CDR3 coding sequence is TGTGCCAGCAGCCTGGGGTTTTACAATGAGCAGTTCTTC. This gives the protein CASSLGFYNEQFF. The chain employs TRBV3-1 and TRBJ2-1, with D uncertain. CDR1 is LGHDT and CDR2 is YNNKEL in the germline V gene (reference sequence). The CDR3 has 13 amino acids. V was clipped by 4 bases and J by 4 bases, with 8 bases between them.

This chain uses TRBV7-2 with TRBJ1-1; 8 positions match TRBD1. Germline CDR1 reads SGHTA; CDR2 reads FQGNSA. Trimming took 7 bases from V and 6 from J; bases not matched to a gene: 13. The CDR3 contains 15 residues. CDR3 sequence: CASTRQGWGGAEAFF. The CDR3, as DNA: TGTGCCAGCACGCGACAGGGGTGGGGAGGCGCTGAAGCTTTCTTT.

Many counts were recorded for this clonotype. This chain connects TRBV29-1 to TRBJ2-5; TRBD1 might be the D (6 bases). The CDR3 contains 12 residues. The V end lost 3 bases, the J end lost 5 bases, and 10 bases lay between the germline ends. CDR1 and CDR2 from the germline V gene are SQVTM and ANQGSEA. The CDR3 region is CSVDRGVETQYF. The DNA of the CDR3 is TGCAGCGTTGACAGGGGCGTGGAGACCCAGTACTTC.

This clonotype was seen ten or more times. The chain recombines TRBV18 with TRBJ2-5, with 8 bases lining up with TRBD1. The V and J ends lost 3 bases and 3 bases, in that order; junction bases with no gene match: 9. The CDR3 covers 16 residues. CDR1 KGHSH and CDR2 LQKENI come from the germline V gene. CDR3 in amino acids: CASSPRIGQGEETQYF. CDR3 DNA: TGTGCCAGCTCACCTAGAATAGGACAGGGAGAAGAGACCCAGTACTTC.

V is TRBV30 and J is TRBJ1-2; D remains ambiguous. The CDR3 runs 12 residues. V was pared by 2 bases and J by 1 base, with 5 bases between. Germline V lookup: CDR1 GTSNPN, CDR2 SVGIG (reference sequence). The CDR3 nucleotides are TGTGCCTGGAGTTATAGTAACTATGGCTACACCTTC. Translation gives CAWSYSNYGYTF.

This clonotype was seen more than once but under ten times. The rearrangement uses TRBV19 and TRBJ2-1; 9 nucleotides agree with TRBD2. Germline CDR1 LNHDA, CDR2 SQIVND (reference sequence). There are 17 residues in the CDR3. V trimming: 7 bases; J trimming: 4 bases; junction bases outside the gene matches: 14. In nucleotides, the CDR3 is TGTGCCAGTATAGGGCAGGGAGGAGCGGGGGGATACAATGAGCAGTTCTTC. Its translation is CASIGQGGAGGYNEQFF.

This clonotype was found many times. The rearrangement links TRBV6-2 or TRBV6-3 to TRBJ2-7; D gene ambiguous. Trimming removed 6 bases from V and 3 bases from J, with 18 bases in between. The V gene's germline CDR1 is MNHEY and CDR2 SVGEGT. The CDR3 extends over 15 amino acids. The CDR3 reads CASRPAVGSFYEQYF. CDR3 coding DNA: TGTGCCAGCAGACCGGCGGTTGGGTCATTCTACGAGCAGTACTTC.

This clonotype has at least ten counts. J is TRBJ2-7 and V is TRBV20-1, with D unresolved. V was pared by 7 bases and J by 0 bases, with 13 bases between. This CDR3 has 13 residues. Germline V gene sequence: CDR1 DFQATT, CDR2 SNEGSKA (reference sequence). CDR3 nucleotides: TGCAGTGTCAGTCACCACCGCTCCTACGAGCAGTACTTC. Amino acids: CSVSHHRSYEQYF.

This clonotype turned up a few times. The gene calls are TRBV19 and TRBJ2-7, with D unresolved. Trimming took off 2 bases at V and 2 bases at J, with 13 bases between the two ends. There are 15 residues in the CDR3. The germline CDR1 and CDR2 sequences are LNHDA and SQIVND (reference sequence). This CDR3 is CASSISGLRTYEQYF. CDR3 sequence (DNA): TGTGCCAGTAGTATATCCGGGTTGAGAACCTACGAGCAGTACTTC. The full variable domain, with the rest looked up from reference TRBV19 and TRBJ2-7, is DGGITQSPKYLFRKEGQNVTLSCEQNLNHDAMYWYRQDPGQGLRLIYYSQIVNDFQKGDIAEGYSVSREKKESFPLTVTSAQKNPTAFYLCASSISGLRTYEQYFGPGTRLTVT.

This clonotype was observed at least ten times. V is TRBV7-2 and J is TRBJ2-7; D is unclear. The CDR3 length is 14 residues. Looked up from germline, CDR1 is SGHTA and CDR2 is FQGNSA. Trimming left V 3 bases short and J 3 bases short, with 12 bases between. DNA for the CDR3: TGTGCCAGCAGCTTTGGGTGGGAAGGCTACGAGCAGTACTTC. It codes for CASSFGWEGYEQYF. The full variable domain, completed using reference TRBV7-2 and TRBJ2-7, is GAGVSQSPSNKVTEKGKDVELRCDPISGHTALYWYRQSLGQGLEFLIYFQGNSAPDKSGLPSDRFSAERTGGSVSTLTIQRTQQEDSAVYLCASSFGWEGYEQYFGPGTRLTVT.

The chain recombines TRBV10-2 with TRBJ2-7; 9 bases align to TRBD2. V lost 1 base, J lost 0 bases, and 1 base stayed unmatched. This CDR3 comprises 15 residues. Germline assignment: CDR1 WSHSY and CDR2 SAAADI. The CDR3 reads CASSEFSGSSYEQYF. The CDR3 DNA is TGCGCCAGCAGTGAGTTTAGCGGGAGCTCCTACGAGCAGTACTTC.

The table lists this clonotype with a few counts. The V and J genes are TRBV6-2 or TRBV6-3 and TRBJ2-2; D is unclear. The germline V gene has CDR1 MNHEY and CDR2 SVGEGT. Trimming left V 0 bases short and J 4 bases short, with 12 bases between. The CDR3 extends over 16 amino acids. CDR3 sequence (DNA): TGTGCCAGCAGTTACTCGGCCGGTGGGCTCACCGGGGAGCTGTTTTTT. Protein sequence: CASSYSAGGLTGELFF.